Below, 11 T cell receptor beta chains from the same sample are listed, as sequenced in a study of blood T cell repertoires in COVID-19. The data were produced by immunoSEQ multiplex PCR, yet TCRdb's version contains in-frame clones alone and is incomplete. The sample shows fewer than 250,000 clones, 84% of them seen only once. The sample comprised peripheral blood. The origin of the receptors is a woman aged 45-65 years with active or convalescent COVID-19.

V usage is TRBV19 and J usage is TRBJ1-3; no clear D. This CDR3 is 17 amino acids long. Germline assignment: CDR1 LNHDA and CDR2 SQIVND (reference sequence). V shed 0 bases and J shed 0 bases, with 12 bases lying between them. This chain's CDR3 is CASSIDRRGSSGNTIYF. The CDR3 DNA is TGTGCCAGTAGTATAGATCGGCGCGGGAGCTCTGGAAACACCATATATTTT.

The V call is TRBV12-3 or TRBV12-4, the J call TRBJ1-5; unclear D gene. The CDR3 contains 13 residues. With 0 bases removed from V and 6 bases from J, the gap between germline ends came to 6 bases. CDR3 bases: TGTGCCAGCAGTTTAGCGCGGGGTCAGCCCCAGCATTTT. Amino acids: CASSLARGQPQHF.

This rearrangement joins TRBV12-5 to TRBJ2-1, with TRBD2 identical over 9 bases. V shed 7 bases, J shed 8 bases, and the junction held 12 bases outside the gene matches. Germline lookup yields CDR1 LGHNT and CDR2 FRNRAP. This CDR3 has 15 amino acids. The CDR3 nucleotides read TGTGCTAGTGCCCAGGGTAGCGGGAGTCCCCATGAGCAGTTCTTC. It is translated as CASAQGSGSPHEQFF.

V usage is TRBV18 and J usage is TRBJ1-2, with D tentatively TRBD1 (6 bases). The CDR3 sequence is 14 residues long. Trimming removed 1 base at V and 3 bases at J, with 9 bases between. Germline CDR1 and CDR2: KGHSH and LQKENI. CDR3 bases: TGTGCCAGCTCACCACGGGGGCCCGACTATGGCTACACCTTC. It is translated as CASSPRGPDYGYTF. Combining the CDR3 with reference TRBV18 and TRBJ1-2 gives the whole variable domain NAGVMQNPRHLVRRRGQEARLRCSPMKGHSHVYWYRQLPEEGLKFMVYLQKENIIDESGMPKERFSAEFPKEGPSILRIQQVVRGDSAAYFCASSPRGPDYGYTFGSGTRLTVV.

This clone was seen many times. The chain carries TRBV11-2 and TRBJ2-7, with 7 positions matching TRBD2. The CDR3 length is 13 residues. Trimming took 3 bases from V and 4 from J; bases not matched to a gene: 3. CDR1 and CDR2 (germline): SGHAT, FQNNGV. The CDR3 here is CASSFGTNYEQYV. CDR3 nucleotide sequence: TGTGCCAGCAGCTTCGGGACTAATTACGAGCAGTACGTC.

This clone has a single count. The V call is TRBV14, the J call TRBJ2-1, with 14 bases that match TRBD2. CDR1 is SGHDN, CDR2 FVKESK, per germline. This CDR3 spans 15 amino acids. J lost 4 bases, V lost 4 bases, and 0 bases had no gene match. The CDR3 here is CASSRLAGGYNEQFF. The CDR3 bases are TGTGCCAGCAGCCGACTAGCGGGAGGGTACAATGAGCAGTTCTTC.

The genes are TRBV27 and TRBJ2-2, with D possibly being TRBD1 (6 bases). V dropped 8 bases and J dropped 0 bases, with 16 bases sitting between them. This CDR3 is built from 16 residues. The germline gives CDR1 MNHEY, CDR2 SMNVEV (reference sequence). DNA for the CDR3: TGTGCCAGCCCTGCACTTAGGGGGTCGAACACCGGGGAGCTGTTTTTT. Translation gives CASPALRGSNTGELFF.

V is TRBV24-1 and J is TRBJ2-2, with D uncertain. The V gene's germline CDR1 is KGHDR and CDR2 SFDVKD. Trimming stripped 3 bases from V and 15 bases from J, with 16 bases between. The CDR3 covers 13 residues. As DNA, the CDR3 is TGTGCCACCAGTGATCCCCCGACACCTAAGGTGTTTTTT. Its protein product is CATSDPPTPKVFF.

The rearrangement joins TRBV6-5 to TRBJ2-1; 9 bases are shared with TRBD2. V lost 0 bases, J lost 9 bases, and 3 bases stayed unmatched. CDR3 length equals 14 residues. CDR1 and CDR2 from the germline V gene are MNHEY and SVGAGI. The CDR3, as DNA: TGTGCCAGCAGTTACTCGCGGGGGGGCCGTGAGCAGTTCTTC. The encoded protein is CASSYSRGGREQFF.

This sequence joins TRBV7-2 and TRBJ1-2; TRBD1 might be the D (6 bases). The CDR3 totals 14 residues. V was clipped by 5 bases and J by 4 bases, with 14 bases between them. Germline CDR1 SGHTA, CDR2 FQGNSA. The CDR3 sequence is CASSQQGLGYGYTF. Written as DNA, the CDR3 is TGTGCCAGCAGCCAACAGGGTTTAGGCTATGGCTACACCTTC.

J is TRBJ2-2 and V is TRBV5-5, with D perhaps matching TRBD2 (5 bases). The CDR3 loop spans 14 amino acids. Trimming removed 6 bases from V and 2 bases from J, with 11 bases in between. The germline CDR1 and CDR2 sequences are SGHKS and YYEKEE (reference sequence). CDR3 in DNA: TGTGCCAGCAACCGGGAAACCAACACCGGGGAGCTGTTTTTT. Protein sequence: CASNRETNTGELFF.